The clone carrying this T cell receptor (beta chain) was detected many times. The sample originates from a study of T cells after yellow fever vaccination. Study-wide context: SMART-Seq v4 Ultra Low Input served to prepare low-cell-number fractions.

The germline gives CDR1 MNHEY, CDR2 SVGEGT. This CDR3 has 13 amino acids. Trimming cost V 7 bases and J 6 bases, with 16 bases left between them. UMIs and a universal primer site were added when TCR cDNA was made by 5'RACE template switching. TCRdb recomputed calls from the 5' RACE reads with MiXCR, one row per CDR3 protein. The data hold some 10,000 distinct CDR3 sequences, with around 4.8% observed a single time. Study results and limitations: Compared with primary, the secondary response was weaker and peaked at day 5, not 15. Post-booster reappearance was seen for most primary-vaccination clones (about 95% CD4, roughly 88% CD8).

The sequenced sample was PBMCs, either bulk or a sorted T-cell subset (CD4+, CD8+, memory, or dextramer-sorted; not recorded which), obtained roughly 14 days after the first yellow fever vaccination. J is TRBJ2-7 and V is TRBV6-2 or TRBV6-3; tentatively, D is TRBD1 (6 bases). This TCR was recovered from a man between 18 and 29 years old who received the YFV17D yellow fever vaccine. CDR3 nucleotides: TGTGCCAGCAATAAACAGGGAGTGGGCGAGCAGTACTTC. As protein: CASNKQGVGEQYF.